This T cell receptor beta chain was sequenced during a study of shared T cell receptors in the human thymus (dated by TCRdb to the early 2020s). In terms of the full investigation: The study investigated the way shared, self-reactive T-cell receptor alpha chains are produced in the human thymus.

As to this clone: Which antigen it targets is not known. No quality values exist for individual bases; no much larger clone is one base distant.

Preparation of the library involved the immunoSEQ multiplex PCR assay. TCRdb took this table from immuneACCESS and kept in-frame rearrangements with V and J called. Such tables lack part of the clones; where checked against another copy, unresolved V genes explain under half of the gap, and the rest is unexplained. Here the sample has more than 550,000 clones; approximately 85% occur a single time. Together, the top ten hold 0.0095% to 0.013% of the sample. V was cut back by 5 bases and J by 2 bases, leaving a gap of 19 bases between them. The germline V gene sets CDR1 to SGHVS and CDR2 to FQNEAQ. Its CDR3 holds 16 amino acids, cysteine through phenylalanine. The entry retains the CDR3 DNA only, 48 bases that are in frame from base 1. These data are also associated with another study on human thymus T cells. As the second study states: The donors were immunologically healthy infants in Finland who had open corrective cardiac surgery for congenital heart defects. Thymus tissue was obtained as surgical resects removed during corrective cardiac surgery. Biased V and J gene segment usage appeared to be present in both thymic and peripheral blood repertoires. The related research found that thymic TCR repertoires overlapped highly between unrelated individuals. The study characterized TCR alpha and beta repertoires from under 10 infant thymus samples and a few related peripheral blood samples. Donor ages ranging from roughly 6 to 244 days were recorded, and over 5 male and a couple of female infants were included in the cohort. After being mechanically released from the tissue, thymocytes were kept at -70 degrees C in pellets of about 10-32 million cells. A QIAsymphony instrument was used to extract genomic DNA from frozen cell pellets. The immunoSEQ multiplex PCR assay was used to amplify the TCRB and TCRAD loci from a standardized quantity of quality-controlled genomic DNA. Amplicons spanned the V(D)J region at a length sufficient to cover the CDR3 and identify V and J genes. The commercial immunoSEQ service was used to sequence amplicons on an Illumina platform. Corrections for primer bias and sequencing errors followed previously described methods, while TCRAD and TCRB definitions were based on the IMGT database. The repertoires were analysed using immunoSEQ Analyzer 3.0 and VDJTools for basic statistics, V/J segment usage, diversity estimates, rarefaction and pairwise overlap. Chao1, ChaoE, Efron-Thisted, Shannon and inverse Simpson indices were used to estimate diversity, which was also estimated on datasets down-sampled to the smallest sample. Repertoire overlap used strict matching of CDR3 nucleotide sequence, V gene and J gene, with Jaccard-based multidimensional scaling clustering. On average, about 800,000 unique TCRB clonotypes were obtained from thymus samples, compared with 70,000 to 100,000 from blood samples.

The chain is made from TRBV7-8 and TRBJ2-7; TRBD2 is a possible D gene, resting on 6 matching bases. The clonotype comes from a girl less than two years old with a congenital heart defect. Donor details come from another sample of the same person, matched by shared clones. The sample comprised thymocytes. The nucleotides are TGTGCCAGCAGCCCTCGGAGGGACCACAGCCCCTACGAGCAGTACTTC. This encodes CASSPRRDHSPYEQYF.